A single sample is the source of the 10 T cell receptor beta chains below, sequenced in a study of T cell responses to AZD1222 COVID-19 vaccine. Some clones are missing from TCRdb's copy, which holds only in-frame ones; the method was immunoSEQ multiplex PCR. The sample has 100,000 to 150,000 clones, about nine tenths seen once. Source: peripheral blood, taken on day 0 of AZD1222 vaccination. Receptor source: an adult in good health.

The J gene is TRBJ1-1, the V gene TRBV10-3, with D unclear. CDR3 length: 12 amino acids. V gave up 3 bases and J gave up 11 bases, with 13 bases separating them. Per germline, CDR1 ENHRY and CDR2 SYGVKD. In DNA, the CDR3 is TGTGCCATCAGTGAATCCGGCGTTGAGGCTTTCTTT. Protein sequence: CAISESGVEAFF.

CDR3 bases: TGTGCCAGCAGTTACTCAGGGTGGAATTCACCCCTCCACTTT. Residues: CASSYSGWNSPLHF. V and J are TRBV6-2 or TRBV6-3 and TRBJ1-6, with unresolved D. The length of the CDR3 is 14 residues. Germline CDR1 reads MNHEY; CDR2 reads SVGEGT. Trimming cost V 0 bases and J 7 bases, with 7 bases left between them.

The chain recombines TRBV29-1 with TRBJ1-2; no reliable D call. Germline V gene data show CDR1 as SQVTM and CDR2 as ANQGSEA. Trimming took 4 bases from V and 4 from J, leaving 16 bases between them. The CDR3 sequence is 14 residues long. The CDR3 reads CSVVERYIPYGYTF. The CDR3 DNA reads as TGCAGCGTTGTGGAAAGATACATTCCCTATGGCTACACCTTC.

V usage is TRBV18 and J usage is TRBJ1-5; no reliable D call. The CDR3 is made up of 16 amino acids. CDR1 KGHSH and CDR2 LQKENI come from the germline V gene. Trimming pared 3 bases from V and 0 bases from J, leaving 12 bases between. The CDR3 sequence: CASSPQYSNSNQPQHF. The CDR3 region has the DNA TGTGCCAGCTCACCGCAATACAGCAATAGCAATCAGCCCCAGCATTTT.

The rearrangement uses TRBV9 and TRBJ2-1; 8 nucleotides agree with TRBD1. The CDR3 is 15 residues long. From germline, CDR1 is SGDLS and CDR2 YYNGEE. The trim removed 2 bases at V and 4 bases at J, leaving 5 bases unmatched. In DNA, the CDR3 is TGTGCCAGCAGCGTCTGGGGACAGGTGTACAATGAGCAGTTCTTC. Translation: CASSVWGQVYNEQFF. The full variable domain, in which reference TRBV9 and TRBJ2-1 provide the parts outside the CDR3, is DSGVTQTPKHLITATGQRVTLRCSPRSGDLSVYWYQQSLDQGLQFLIQYYNGEERAKGNILERFSAQQFPDLHSELNLSSLELGDSALYFCASSVWGQVYNEQFFGPGTRLTVL.

The V and J genes are TRBV2 and TRBJ1-1; 8 positions agree with TRBD1. This CDR3 region has 14 residues. Germline V gene data show CDR1 as SNHLY and CDR2 as FYNNEI. The J segment lost 1 base and the V segment lost 8 bases, leaving 6 bases of the junction unmatched. In DNA, the CDR3 is TGTGCCAGCCGAAGCCAGGGGGCGAACACTGAAGCTTTCTTT. Translation gives CASRSQGANTEAFF.

The chain carries TRBV6-5 and TRBJ2-7; no reliable D call. This CDR3 region has 13 residues. V was cut by 6 bases and J by 0 bases, with 9 bases left in between. Germline values: CDR1 MNHEY, CDR2 SVGAGI. Here the CDR3 reads CASSPYRSYEQYF. The CDR3 DNA is TGTGCCAGCAGCCCATACCGCTCCTACGAGCAGTACTTC.

The genes are TRBV2 and TRBJ2-1, with D perhaps TRBD1 (5 bases). From germline, CDR1 is SNHLY and CDR2 FYNNEI. Deletions cut 8 bases from V and 6 bases from J, with 8 bases between. This CDR3 has 11 residues. CDR3 coding DNA: TGTGCCAGCTCCCAGGGCAATGAGCAGTTCTTC. Its protein product is CASSQGNEQFF.

The chain has TRBV24-1 and TRBJ2-1; 8 positions agree with TRBD1. Germline CDR1 KGHDR, CDR2 SFDVKD. The CDR3 consists of 15 residues. Trimming took 5 bases from V and 3 from J; bases not matched to a gene: 5. CDR3 region: CATSAQGANYNEQFF. The DNA of the CDR3 is TGTGCCACCAGTGCGCAGGGGGCGAACTACAATGAGCAGTTCTTC.

The chain carries TRBV2 and TRBJ1-3; D might be TRBD1 (5 bases). Germline V gene data show CDR1 as SNHLY and CDR2 as FYNNEI. The CDR3 is 14 amino acids. Trimming took off 6 bases at V and 4 bases at J, with 13 bases between the two ends. This CDR3 reads CASRPGTPGNTIYF. The DNA for the CDR3 is TGTGCCAGCAGACCCGGGACCCCAGGAAACACCATATATTTT.